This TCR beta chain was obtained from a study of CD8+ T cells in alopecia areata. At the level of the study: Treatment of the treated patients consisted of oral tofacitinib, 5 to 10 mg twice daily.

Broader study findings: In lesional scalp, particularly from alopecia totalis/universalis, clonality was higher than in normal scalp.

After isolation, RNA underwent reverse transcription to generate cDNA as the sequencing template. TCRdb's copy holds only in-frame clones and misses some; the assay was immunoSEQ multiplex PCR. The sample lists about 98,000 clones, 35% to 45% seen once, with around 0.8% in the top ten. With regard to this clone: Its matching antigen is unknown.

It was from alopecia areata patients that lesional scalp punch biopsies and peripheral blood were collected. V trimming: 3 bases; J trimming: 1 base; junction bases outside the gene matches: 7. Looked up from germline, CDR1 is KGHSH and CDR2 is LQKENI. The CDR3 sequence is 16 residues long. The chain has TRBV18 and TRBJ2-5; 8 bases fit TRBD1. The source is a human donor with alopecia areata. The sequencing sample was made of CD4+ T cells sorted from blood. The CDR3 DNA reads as TGTGCCAGCTCACCTAGACAGGGGTTGTCCCAAGAGACCCAGTACTTC. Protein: CASSPRQGLSQETQYF.